In its sample, the clone carrying this T cell receptor beta chain was seen a few times. The antigen is unknown. This record comes from a study of type 1 regulatory T cells. Study at large: This in vitro CD4 product, T-allo10, is enriched for Tr1 cells and alloantigen-specific.

Via MiXCR, TCRdb re-called the reads, giving one row per CDR3 protein. The data show about 59,000 distinct CDR3 sequences, approximately 60% seen once. The V and J ends lost 1 base and 8 bases respectively, with 13 bases between them. The CDR3 spans 14 residues. V usage is TRBV12-3 or TRBV12-4 and J usage is TRBJ2-3, with a tentative D call TRBD1 (6 bases). The sequence was obtained from a human donor in good health. The sequenced material came from cultured non-Tr1 T cells, either the whole culture or a sorted T cell fraction (not recorded which). The CDR3 region is CASSLETGLATQYF. CDR3 DNA sequence: TGTGCCAGCAGTTTAGAAACAGGGCTCGCTACGCAGTATTTT.